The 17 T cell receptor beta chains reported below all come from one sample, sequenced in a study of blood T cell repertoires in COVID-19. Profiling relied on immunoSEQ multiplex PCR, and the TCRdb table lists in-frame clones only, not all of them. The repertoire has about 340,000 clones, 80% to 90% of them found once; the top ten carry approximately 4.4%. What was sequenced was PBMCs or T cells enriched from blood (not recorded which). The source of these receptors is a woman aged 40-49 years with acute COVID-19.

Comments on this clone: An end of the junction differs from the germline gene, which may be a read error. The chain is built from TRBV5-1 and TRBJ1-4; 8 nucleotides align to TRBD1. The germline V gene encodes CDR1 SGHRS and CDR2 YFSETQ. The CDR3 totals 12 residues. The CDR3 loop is CASSKDRDKLFF. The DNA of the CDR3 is TGCGCCAGCAGCAAGGACAGGGACAAACTATTTTTT. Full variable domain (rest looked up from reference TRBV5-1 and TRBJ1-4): KAGVTQTPRYLIKTRGQQVTLSCSPISGHRSVSWYQQTPGQGLQFLFEYFSETQRNKGNFPGRFSGRQFSNSRSEMNVSTLELGDSALYLCASSKDRDKLFFGSGTQLSVL.

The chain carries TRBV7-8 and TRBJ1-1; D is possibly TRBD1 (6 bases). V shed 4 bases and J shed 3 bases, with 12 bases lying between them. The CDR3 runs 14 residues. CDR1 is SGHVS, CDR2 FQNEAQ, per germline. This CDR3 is CASSSWDTHTEAFF. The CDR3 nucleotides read TGTGCCAGCAGCTCCTGGGACACCCACACTGAAGCTTTCTTT. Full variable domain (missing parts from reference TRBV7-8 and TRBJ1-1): GAGVSQSPRYKVAKRGQDVALRCDPISGHVSLFWYQQALGQGPEFLTYFQNEAQLDKSGLPSDRFFAERPEGSVSTLKIQRTQQEDSAVYLCASSSWDTHTEAFFGQGTRLTVV.

CDR3 DNA sequence: TGTGCCAGCAGTTCGACTAGCGGGGGTTCGGGTGAGCAGTTCTTC. Amino acid sequence: CASSSTSGGSGEQFF. The V gene is TRBV27, the J gene TRBJ2-1; 12 positions agree with TRBD2. The CDR3 loop spans 15 amino acids. J was trimmed by 9 bases and V by 4 bases; bases with no gene match: 7. Germline V gives CDR1 MNHEY, CDR2 SMNVEV (reference sequence).

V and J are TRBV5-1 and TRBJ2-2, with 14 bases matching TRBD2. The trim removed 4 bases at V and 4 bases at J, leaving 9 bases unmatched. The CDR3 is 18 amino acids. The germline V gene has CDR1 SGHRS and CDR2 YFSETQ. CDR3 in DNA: TGCGCCAGCAGCCCCGGGACTAGCGGGAGCGCTAGCACCGGGGAGCTGTTTTTT. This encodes CASSPGTSGSASTGELFF.

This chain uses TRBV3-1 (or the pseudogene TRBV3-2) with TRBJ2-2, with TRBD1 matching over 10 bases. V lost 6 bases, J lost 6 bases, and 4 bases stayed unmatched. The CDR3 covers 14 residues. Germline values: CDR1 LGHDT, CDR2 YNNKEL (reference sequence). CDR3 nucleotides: TGTGCCAGCAGGACAGGGGGCGCAGCCGGGGAGCTGTTTTTT. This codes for CASRTGGAAGELFF.

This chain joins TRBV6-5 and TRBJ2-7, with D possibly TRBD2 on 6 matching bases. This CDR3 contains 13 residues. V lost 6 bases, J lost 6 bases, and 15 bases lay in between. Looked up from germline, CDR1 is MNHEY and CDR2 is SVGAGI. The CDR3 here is CASSRRGPGEQYF. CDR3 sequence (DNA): TGTGCCAGCAGCCGGAGGGGACCTGGCGAGCAGTACTTC.

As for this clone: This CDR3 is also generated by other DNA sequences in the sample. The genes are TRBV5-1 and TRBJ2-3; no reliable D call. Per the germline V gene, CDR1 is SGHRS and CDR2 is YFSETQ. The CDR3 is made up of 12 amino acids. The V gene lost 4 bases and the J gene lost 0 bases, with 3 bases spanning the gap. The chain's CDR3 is CASSLSTDTQYF. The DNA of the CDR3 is TGCGCCAGCAGCCTCAGCACAGATACGCAGTATTTT.

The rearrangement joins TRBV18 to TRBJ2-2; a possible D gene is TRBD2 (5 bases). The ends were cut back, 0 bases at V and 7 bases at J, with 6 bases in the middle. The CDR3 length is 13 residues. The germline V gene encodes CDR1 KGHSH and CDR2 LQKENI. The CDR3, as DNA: TGTGCCAGCTCACCACCGAGGGACGGGGAGCTGTTTTTT. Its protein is CASSPPRDGELFF.

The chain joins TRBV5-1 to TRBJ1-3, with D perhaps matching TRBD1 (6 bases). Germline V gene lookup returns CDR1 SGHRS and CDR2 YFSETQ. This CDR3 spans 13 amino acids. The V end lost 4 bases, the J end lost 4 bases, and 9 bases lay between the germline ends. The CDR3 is CASSVGQGNTIYF. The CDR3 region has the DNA TGCGCCAGCAGCGTAGGACAGGGAAACACCATATATTTT.

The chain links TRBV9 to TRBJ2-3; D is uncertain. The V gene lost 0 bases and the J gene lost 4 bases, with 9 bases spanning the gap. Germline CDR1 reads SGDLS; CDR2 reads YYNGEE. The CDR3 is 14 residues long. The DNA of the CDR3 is TGTGCCAGCAGCGTAGTTTTAGGAGCAGATACGCAGTATTTT. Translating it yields CASSVVLGADTQYF.

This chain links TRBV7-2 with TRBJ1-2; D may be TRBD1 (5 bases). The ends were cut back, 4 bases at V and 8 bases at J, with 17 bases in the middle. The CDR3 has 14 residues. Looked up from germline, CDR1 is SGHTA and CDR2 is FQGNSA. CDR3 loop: CASSYHQGSGGYTF. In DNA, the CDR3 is TGTGCCAGCAGCTACCATCAGGGTTCTGGGGGCTACACCTTC.

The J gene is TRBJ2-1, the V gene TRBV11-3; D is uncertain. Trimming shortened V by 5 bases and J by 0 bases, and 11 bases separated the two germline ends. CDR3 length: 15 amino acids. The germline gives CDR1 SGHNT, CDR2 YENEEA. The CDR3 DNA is TGTGCCAGCAGCACGCGGCCGAGCTCCTACAATGAGCAGTTCTTC. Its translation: CASSTRPSSYNEQFF.

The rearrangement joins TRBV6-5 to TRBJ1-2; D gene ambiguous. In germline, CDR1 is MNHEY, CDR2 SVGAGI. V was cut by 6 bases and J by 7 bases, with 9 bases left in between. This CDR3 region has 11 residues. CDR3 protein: CASRREAGYTF. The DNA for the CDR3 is TGTGCCAGCAGGAGGGAGGCTGGCTACACCTTC.

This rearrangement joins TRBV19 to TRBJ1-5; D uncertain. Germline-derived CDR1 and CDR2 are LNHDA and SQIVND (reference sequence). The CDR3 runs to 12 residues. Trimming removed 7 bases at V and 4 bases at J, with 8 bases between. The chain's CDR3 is CASKPNNQPQHF. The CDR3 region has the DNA TGTGCCAGTAAGCCTAATAATCAGCCCCAGCATTTT. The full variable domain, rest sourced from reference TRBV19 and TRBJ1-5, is DGGITQSPKYLFRKEGQNVTLSCEQNLNHDAMYWYRQDPGQGLRLIYYSQIVNDFQKGDIAEGYSVSREKKESFPLTVTSAQKNPTAFYLCASKPNNQPQHFGDGTRLSIL.

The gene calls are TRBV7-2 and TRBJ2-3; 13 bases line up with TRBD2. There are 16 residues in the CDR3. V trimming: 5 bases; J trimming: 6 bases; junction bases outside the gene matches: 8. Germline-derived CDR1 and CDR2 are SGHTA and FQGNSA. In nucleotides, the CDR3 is TGTGCCAGCAGCATAGGACTAGCGGGAGTTTGGGATACGCAGTATTTT. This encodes CASSIGLAGVWDTQYF.

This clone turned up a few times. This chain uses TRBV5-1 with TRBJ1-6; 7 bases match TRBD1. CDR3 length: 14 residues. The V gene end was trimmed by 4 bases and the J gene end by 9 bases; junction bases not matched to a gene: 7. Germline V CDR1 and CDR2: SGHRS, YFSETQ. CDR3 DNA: TGCGCCAGCAGCCAGACAGGGATGGGTTCACCCCTCCACTTT. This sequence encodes CASSQTGMGSPLHF.

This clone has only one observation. The CDR3 here is CATSRRTGTETQYF. The CDR3 DNA sequence: TGTGCCACCAGCAGACGGACAGGGACGGAGACCCAGTACTTC. The chain joins TRBV15 to TRBJ2-5; 8 nucleotides match TRBD1. The CDR3 is 14 amino acids. CDR1 LNHNV and CDR2 YYDKDF come from the germline V gene (reference sequence). With 2 bases clipped from V and 5 bases from J, the junction kept 4 bases outside the gene matches.